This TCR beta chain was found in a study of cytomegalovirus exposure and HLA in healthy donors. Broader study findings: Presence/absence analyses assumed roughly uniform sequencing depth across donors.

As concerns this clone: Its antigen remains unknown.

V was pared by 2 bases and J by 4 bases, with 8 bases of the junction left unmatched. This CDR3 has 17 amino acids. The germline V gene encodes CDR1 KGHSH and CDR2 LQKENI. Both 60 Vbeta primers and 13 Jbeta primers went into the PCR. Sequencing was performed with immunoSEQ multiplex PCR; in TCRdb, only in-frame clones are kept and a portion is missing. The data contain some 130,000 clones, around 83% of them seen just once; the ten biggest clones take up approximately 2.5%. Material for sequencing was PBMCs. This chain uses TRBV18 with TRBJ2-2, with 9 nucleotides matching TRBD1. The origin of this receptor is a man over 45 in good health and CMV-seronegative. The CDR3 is CASSPSLQGAGTGELFF. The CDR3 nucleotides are TGTGCCAGCTCACCATCGCTACAGGGGGCCGGCACCGGGGAGCTGTTTTTT.